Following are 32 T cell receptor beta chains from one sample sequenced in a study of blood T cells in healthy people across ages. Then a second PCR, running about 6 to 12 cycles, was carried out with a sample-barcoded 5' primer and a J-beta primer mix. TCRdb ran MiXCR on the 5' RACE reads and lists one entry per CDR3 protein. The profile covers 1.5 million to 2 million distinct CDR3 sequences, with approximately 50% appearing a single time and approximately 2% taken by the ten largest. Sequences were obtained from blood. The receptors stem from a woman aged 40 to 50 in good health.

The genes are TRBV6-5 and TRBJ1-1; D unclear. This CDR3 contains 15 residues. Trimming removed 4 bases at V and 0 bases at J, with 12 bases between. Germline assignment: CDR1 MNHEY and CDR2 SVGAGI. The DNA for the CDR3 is TGTGCCAGCAGTTCCACGGTCGCGATGAACACTGAAGCTTTCTTT. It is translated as CASSSTVAMNTEAFF.

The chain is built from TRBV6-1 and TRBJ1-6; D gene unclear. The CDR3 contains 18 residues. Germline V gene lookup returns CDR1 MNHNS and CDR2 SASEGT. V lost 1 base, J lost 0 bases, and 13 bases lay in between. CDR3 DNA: TGTGCCAGCAGTGAAGACCGGCGAACAAGCTCCTATAATTCACCCCTCCACTTT. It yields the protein CASSEDRRTSSYNSPLHF.

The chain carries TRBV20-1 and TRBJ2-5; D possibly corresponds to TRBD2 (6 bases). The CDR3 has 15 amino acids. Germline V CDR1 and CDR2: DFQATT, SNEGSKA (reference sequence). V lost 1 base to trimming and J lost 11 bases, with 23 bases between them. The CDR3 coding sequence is TGCAGTGCTAGAGTACTGGGGGGTGAATACAATGAGCAGTACTTC. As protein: CSARVLGGEYNEQYF.

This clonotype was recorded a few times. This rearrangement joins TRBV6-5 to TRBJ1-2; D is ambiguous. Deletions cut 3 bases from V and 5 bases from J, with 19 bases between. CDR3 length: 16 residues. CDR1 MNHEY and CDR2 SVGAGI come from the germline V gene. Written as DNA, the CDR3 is TGTGCCAGCAGTTATCACTCCAGATCGAGTCCTTATGGCTACACCTTC. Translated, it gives CASSYHSRSSPYGYTF.

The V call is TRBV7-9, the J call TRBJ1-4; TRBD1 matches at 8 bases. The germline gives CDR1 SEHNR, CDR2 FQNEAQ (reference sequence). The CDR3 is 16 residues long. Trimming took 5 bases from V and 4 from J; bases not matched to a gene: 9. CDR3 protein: CASSRLTGGLNEKLFF. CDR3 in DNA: TGTGCCAGCAGCCGACTTACAGGGGGACTTAATGAAAAACTGTTTTTT.

CDR3 region: CASSQDRGKNYGYTF. CDR3 DNA: TGTGCCAGCAGCCAGGACAGGGGGAAAAACTATGGCTACACCTTC. The chain uses TRBV7-2 and TRBJ1-2, with 10 nucleotides matching TRBD1. Trimming removed 5 bases from V and 2 bases from J; junction bases left unmatched: 5. Germline-derived CDR1 and CDR2 are SGHTA and FQGNSA. The CDR3 length is 15 residues. The whole variable domain, filled in from reference TRBV7-2 and TRBJ1-2, reads GAGVSQSPSNKVTEKGKDVELRCDPISGHTALYWYRQSLGQGLEFLIYFQGNSAPDKSGLPSDRFSAERTGGSVSTLTIQRTQQEDSAVYLCASSQDRGKNYGYTFGSGTRLTVV.

In DNA, the CDR3 is TGTGCCAGCAGCAAAAGTTCGTGTAAAACCGGGACAGTAAACTCCTACGAGCAGTACTTC. This encodes CASSKSSCKTGTVNSYEQYF. The chain recombines TRBV21-1 with TRBJ2-7; the table's D call TRBD1 went unverified against the DNA. TRBV21-1 is reported as a pseudogene. This CDR3 is built from 20 residues.

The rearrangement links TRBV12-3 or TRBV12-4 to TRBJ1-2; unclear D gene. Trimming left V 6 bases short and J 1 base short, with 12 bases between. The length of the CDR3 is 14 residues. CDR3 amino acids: CASRSQGVNYGYTF. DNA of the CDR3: TGTGCCAGCAGGTCACAAGGAGTTAACTATGGCTACACCTTC.

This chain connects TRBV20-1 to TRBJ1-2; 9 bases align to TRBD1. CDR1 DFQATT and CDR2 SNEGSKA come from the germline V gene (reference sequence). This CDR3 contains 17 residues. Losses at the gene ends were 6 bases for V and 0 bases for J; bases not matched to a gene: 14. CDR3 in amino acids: CSARDRVFGVANYGYTF. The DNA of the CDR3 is TGCAGTGCGAGGGACAGGGTTTTCGGAGTGGCTAACTATGGCTACACCTTC.

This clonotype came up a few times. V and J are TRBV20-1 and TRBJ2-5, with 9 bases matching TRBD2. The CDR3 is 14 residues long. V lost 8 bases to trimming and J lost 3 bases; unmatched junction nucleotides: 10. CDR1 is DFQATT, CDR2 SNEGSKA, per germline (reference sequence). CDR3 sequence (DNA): TGCAGTTTACCGCCCCTAGCGGGGAAAGAGACCCAGTACTTC. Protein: CSLPPLAGKETQYF.

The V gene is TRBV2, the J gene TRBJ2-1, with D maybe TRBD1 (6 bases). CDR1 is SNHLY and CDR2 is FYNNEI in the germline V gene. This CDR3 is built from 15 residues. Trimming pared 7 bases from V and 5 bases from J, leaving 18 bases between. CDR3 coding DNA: TGTGCCAGCACTCAACGGAAGGGGGACAACAATGAGCAGTTCTTC. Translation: CASTQRKGDNNEQFF.

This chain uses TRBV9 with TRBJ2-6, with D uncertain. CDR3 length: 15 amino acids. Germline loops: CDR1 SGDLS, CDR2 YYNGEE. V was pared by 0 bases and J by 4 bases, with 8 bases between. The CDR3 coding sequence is TGTGCCAGCAGCGTAGTAGAGCCCGGGGCCAACGTCCTGACTTTC. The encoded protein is CASSVVEPGANVLTF.

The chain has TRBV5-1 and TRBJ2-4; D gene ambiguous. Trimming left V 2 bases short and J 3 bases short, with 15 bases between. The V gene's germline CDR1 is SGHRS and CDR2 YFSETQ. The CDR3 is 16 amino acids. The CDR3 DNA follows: TGCGCCAGCAGCTTCGGTGCGGCGGAAGACAAAAACATTCAGTACTTC. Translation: CASSFGAAEDKNIQYF.

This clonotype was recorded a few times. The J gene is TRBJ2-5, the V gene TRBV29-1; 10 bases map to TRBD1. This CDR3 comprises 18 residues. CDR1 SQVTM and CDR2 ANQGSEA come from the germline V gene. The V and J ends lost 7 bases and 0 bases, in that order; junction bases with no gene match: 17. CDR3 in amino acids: CSAILYFPGQGYQETQYF. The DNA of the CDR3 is TGCAGCGCCATACTATATTTCCCGGGACAGGGGTACCAAGAGACCCAGTACTTC.

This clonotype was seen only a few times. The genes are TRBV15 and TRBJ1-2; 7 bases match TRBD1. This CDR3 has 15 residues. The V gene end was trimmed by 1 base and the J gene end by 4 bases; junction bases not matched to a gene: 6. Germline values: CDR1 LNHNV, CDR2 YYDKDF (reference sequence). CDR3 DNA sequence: TGTGCCACCAGCAGAGGATCAGGGGGAGGCTATGGCTACACCTTC. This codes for CATSRGSGGGYGYTF.

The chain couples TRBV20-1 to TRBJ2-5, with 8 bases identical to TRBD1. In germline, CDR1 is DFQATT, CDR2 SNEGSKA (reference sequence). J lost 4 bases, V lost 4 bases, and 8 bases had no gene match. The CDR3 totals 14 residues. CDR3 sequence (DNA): TGCAGTGCTAACCCCAGGGGGCCTAGAGAGACCCAGTACTTC. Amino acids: CSANPRGPRETQYF.

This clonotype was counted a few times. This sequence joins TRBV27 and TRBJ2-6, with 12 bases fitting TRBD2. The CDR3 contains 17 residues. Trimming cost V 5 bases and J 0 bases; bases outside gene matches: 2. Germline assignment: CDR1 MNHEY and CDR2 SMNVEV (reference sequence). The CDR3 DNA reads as TGTGCCAGCAGTCGGACTAGCGGGACCTCTGGGGCCAACGTCCTGACTTTC. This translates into CASSRTSGTSGANVLTF.

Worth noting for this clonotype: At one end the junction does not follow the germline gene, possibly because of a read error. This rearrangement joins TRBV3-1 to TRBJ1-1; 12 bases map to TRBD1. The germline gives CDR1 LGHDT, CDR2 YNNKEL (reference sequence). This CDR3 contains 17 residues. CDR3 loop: CASSPRDRGRMNAEAFF. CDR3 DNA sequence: TGTGCCAGCAGCCCGAGGGACAGGGGGCGCATGAACGCTGAAGCTTTCTTT. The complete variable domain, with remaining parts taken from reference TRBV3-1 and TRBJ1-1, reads DTAVSQTPKYLVTQMGNDKSIKCEQNLGHDTMYWYKQDSKKFLKIMFSYNNKELIINETVPNRFSPKSPDKAHLNLHINSLELGDSAVYFCASSPRDRGRMNAEAFFGQGTRLTVV.

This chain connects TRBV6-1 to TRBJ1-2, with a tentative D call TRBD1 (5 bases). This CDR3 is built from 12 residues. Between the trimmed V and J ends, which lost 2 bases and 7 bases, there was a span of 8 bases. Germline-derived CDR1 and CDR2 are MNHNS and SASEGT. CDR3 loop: CASSEWGSGYTF. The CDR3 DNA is TGTGCCAGCAGTGAATGGGGGTCTGGCTACACCTTC.

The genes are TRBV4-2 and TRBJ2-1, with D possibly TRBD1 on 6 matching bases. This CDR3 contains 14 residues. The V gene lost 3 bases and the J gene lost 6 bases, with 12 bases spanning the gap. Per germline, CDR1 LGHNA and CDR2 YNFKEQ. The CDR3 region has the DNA TGTGCCAGCAGCCACCCCCTGGGGGCCAATGAGCAGTTCTTC. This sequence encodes CASSHPLGANEQFF.

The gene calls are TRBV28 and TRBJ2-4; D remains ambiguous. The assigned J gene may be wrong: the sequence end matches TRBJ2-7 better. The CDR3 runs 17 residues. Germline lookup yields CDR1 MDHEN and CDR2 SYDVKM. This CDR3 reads CASSLVASPKELNEQYF. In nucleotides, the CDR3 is TGTGCCAGCAGTTTAGTAGCCTCCCCTAAGGAACTAAACGAGCAGTACTTC.

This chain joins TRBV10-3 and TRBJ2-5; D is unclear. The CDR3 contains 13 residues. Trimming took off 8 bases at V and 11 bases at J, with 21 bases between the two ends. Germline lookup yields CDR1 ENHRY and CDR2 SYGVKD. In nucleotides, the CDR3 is TGTGCCATCGGGAAGGGCTCCTACAATGAGCAGTACTTC. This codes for CAIGKGSYNEQYF.

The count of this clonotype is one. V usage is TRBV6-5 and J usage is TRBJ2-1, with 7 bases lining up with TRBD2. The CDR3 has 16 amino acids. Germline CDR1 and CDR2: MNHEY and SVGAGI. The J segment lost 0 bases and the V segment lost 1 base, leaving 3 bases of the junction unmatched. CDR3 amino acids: CASSYWGGNSYNEQFF. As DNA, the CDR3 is TGTGCCAGCAGTTACTGGGGGGGGAACTCCTACAATGAGCAGTTCTTC.

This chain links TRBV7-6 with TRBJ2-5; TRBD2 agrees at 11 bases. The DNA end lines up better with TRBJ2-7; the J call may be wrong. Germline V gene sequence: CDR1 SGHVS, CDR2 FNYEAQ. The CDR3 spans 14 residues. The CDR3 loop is CASSATSGGYEQYF. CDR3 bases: TGTGCCAGCAGCGCTACTAGCGGGGGATACGAGCAGTACTTC.

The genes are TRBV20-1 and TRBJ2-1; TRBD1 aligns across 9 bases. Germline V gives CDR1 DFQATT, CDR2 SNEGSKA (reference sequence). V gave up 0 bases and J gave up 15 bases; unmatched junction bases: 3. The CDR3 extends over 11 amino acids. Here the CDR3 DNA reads TGCAGTGCTAGAGATGGGGACAGGGCGTTCTTC. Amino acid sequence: CSARDGDRAFF.

CDR3 in amino acids: CASSLTENSPLHF. The CDR3 nucleotides read TGCGCCAGCAGCCTCACGGAGAATTCACCCCTCCACTTT. The chain carries TRBV4-3 and TRBJ1-6; D gene uncertain. V was pared by 4 bases and J by 7 bases, with 8 bases between. The CDR3 totals 13 residues. Germline CDR1 reads LGHNA; CDR2 reads YSLEER.

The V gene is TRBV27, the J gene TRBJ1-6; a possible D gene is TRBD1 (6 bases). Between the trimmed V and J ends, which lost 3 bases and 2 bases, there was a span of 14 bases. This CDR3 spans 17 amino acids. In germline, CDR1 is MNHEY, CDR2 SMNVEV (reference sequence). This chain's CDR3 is CASSFSTGRAYNSPLHF. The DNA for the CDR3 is TGTGCCAGCAGTTTCTCTACAGGGCGGGCCTATAATTCACCCCTCCACTTT.

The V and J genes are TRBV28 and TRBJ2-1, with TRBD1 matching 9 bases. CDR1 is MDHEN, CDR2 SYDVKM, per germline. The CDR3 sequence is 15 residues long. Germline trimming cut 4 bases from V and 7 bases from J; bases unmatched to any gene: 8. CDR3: CASSSNRGRFNEQFF. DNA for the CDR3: TGTGCCAGCAGTTCGAACAGGGGGCGCTTTAATGAGCAGTTCTTC.

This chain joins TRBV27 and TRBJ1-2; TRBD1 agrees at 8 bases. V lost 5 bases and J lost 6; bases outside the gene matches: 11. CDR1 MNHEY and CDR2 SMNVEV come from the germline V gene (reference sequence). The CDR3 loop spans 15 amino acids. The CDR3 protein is CASSPTITGGDGYTF. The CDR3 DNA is TGTGCCAGCAGTCCAACAATCACAGGGGGTGATGGCTACACCTTC.

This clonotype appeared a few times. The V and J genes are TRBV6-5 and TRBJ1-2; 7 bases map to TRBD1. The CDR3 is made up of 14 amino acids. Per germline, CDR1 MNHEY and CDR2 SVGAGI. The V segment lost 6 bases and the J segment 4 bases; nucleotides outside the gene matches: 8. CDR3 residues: CASSKTGTAYGYTF. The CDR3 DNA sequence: TGTGCCAGCAGCAAGACTGGGACAGCCTATGGCTACACCTTC.

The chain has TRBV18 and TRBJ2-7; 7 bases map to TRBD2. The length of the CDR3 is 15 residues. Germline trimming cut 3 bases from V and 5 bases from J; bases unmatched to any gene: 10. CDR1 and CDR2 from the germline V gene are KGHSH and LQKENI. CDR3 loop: CASSPVAGSKDEQYF. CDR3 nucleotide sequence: TGTGCCAGCTCACCGGTAGCGGGCAGCAAGGACGAGCAGTACTTC.

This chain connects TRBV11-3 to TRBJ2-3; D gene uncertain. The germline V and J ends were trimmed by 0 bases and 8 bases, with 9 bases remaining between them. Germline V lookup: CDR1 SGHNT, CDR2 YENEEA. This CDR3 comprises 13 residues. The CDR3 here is CASSLEYGGTQYF. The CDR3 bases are TGTGCCAGCAGCTTAGAATACGGCGGTACGCAGTATTTT.